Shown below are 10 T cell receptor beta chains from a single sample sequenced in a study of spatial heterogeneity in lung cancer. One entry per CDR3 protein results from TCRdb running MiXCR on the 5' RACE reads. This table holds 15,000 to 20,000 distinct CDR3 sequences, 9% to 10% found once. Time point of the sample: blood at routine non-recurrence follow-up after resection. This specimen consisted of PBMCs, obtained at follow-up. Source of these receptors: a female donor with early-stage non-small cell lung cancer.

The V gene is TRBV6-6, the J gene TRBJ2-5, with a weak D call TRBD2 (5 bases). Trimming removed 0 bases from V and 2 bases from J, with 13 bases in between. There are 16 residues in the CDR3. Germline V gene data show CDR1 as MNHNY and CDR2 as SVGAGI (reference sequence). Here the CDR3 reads CASSYSGVKLQETQYF. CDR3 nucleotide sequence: TGTGCCAGCAGTTACTCCGGGGTCAAGCTTCAAGAGACCCAGTACTTC.

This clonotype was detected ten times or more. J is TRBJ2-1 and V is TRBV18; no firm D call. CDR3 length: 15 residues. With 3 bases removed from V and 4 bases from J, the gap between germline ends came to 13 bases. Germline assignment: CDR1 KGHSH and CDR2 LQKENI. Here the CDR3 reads CASSPSHPTYNEQFF. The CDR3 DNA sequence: TGTGCCAGCTCACCTTCTCACCCTACTTACAATGAGCAGTTCTTC.

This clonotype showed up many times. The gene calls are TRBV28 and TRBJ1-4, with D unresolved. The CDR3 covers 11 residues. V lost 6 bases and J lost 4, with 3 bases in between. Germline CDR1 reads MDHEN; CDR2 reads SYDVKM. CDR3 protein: CASRINEKLFF. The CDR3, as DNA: TGTGCCAGCAGGATTAATGAAAAACTGTTTTTT.

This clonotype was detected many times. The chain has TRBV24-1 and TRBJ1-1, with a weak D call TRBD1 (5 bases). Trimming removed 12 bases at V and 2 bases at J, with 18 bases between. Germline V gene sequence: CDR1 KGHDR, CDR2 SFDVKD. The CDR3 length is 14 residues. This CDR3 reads CAHPGRQKNTEAFF. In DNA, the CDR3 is TGTGCCCATCCGGGGCGTCAGAAAAACACTGAAGCTTTCTTT.

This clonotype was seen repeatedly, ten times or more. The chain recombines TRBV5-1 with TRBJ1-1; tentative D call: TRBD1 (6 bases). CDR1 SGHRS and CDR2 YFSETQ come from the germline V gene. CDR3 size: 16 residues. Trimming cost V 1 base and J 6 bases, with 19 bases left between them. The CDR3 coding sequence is TGCGCCAGCAGCTTGCGTTCCTCACAGGGCATTGCTGAAGCTTTCTTT. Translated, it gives CASSLRSSQGIAEAFF.

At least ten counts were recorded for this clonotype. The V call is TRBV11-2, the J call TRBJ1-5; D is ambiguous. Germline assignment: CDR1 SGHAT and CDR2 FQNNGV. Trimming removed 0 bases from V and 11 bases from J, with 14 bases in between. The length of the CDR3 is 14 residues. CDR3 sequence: CASSLEATPRAQHF. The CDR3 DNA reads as TGTGCCAGCAGCTTAGAAGCCACACCTCGGGCCCAGCATTTT.

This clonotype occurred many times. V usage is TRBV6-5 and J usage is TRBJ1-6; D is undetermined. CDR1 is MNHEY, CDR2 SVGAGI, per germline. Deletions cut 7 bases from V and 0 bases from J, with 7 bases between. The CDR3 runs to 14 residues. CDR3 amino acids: CASTPSSYNSPLHF. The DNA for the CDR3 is TGTGCCAGCACACCGAGCTCCTATAATTCACCCCTCCACTTT.

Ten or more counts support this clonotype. The DNA of the CDR3 is TGTGCCAGCAGCTTAGGGACCAGGGGCGAGCAGTACTTC. Protein product: CASSLGTRGEQYF. The chain combines TRBV13 with TRBJ2-7, with D perhaps TRBD1 (6 bases). CDR1 is PRHDT and CDR2 is FYEKMQ in the germline V gene (reference sequence). Trimming stripped 0 bases from V and 6 bases from J, with 9 bases between. This CDR3 contains 13 residues.

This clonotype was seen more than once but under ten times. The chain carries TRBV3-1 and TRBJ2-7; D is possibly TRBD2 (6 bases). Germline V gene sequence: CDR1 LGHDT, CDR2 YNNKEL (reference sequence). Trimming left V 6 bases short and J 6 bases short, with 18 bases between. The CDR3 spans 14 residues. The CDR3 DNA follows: TGTGCCAGCAGATATGGATTAGGGACTTCCGAGCAGTACTTC. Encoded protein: CASRYGLGTSEQYF.

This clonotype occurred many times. The CDR3 loop is CASSVGQSSGANVLTF. The CDR3 coding sequence is TGTGCCAGTTCTGTGGGACAGTCCTCTGGGGCCAACGTCCTGACTTTC. This chain connects TRBV19 to TRBJ2-6; 7 bases match TRBD1. Germline values: CDR1 LNHDA, CDR2 SQIVND (reference sequence). The junction had 7 bases not matched to a gene; V was cut back by 8 bases and J by 0 bases. The CDR3 has 16 residues.